Listed here are 25 T cell receptor beta chains from one sample, sequenced in a study of cytomegalovirus exposure and HLA in healthy donors. Both 60 Vbeta primers and 13 Jbeta primers went into the PCR. Assay used: immunoSEQ multiplex PCR; TCRdb lists only in-frame clones, some missing. Reported are under 200,000 clones; the ten largest clones contain roughly 6.7%. What was sequenced was PBMCs. These receptor sequences come from a man younger than 40 in good health and CMV-seronegative.

DNA for the CDR3: TGTGCCAGCAGTTACAGCGGGAGCACAGATACGCAGTATTTT. Protein product: CASSYSGSTDTQYF. The chain carries TRBV11-3 and TRBJ2-3, with D perhaps matching TRBD2 (6 bases). Germline CDR1 and CDR2: SGHNT and YENEEA. The CDR3 runs 14 residues. Trimming stripped 6 bases from V and 0 bases from J, with 10 bases between.

The chain links TRBV19 to TRBJ1-5; 9 positions agree with TRBD1. Germline CDR1 reads LNHDA; CDR2 reads SQIVND (reference sequence). CDR3 length: 17 residues. The J segment lost 4 bases and the V segment lost 10 bases, leaving 17 bases of the junction unmatched. CDR3 DNA sequence: TGTGCCATAGGGCGGGTTGGGGACAGGGCCACTAATCAGCCCCAGCATTTT. Translation: CAIGRVGDRATNQPQHF.

In DNA, the CDR3 is TGTGCCAGCAGTGAAGGCGCAGGGGATCAGCCCCAGCATTTT. This gives the protein CASSEGAGDQPQHF. V gene TRBV2 combines with J gene TRBJ1-5; weak D call: TRBD1 (6 bases). Looked up from germline, CDR1 is SNHLY and CDR2 is FYNNEI. With 1 base removed from V and 5 bases from J, the gap between germline ends came to 9 bases. CDR3 length: 14 amino acids.

The J gene is TRBJ2-1, the V gene TRBV10-1, with 7 bases identical to TRBD2. The V and J ends lost 6 bases and 6 bases, in that order; junction bases with no gene match: 5. The CDR3 spans 13 residues. Germline CDR1 reads WNHNN; CDR2 reads SYGVQD (reference sequence). DNA for the CDR3: TGCGCCAGCAGCCAAGCGGGACCCAATGAGCAGTTCTTC. Translated, it gives CASSQAGPNEQFF.

The chain employs TRBV6-1 and TRBJ2-5; D call uncertain. The CDR3 runs 15 residues. The V and J ends lost 0 bases and 0 bases respectively, with 8 bases between them. The germline gives CDR1 MNHNS, CDR2 SASEGT. The CDR3 nucleotides read TGTGCCAGCAGTGAAGCGTACACCCACCAAGAGACCCAGTACTTC. Its protein is CASSEAYTHQETQYF.

The chain carries TRBV10-3 and TRBJ2-2; 9 nucleotides match TRBD1. The germline V gene has CDR1 ENHRY and CDR2 SYGVKD. Unmatched junction bases numbered 9, after V lost 6 bases and J lost 4 bases. The CDR3 contains 16 residues. Here the CDR3 reads CAIRNTGTGFTGELFF. The CDR3, as DNA: TGTGCCATCAGGAACACCGGGACAGGGTTCACCGGGGAGCTGTTTTTT.

The rearrangement uses TRBV4-1 and TRBJ1-1; TRBD1 is a possible D gene (6 bases). Trimming shortened V by 0 bases and J by 1 base, and 12 bases separated the two germline ends. From germline, CDR1 is MGHRA and CDR2 YSYEKL. The CDR3 consists of 16 residues. Here the CDR3 reads CASSQDGFRGNTEAFF. CDR3 nucleotides: TGCGCCAGCAGCCAAGATGGGTTCAGGGGGAACACTGAAGCTTTCTTT.

This chain joins TRBV30 and TRBJ1-6, with 10 bases that match TRBD1. There are 16 residues in the CDR3. With 1 base clipped from V and 7 bases from J, the junction kept 7 bases outside the gene matches. Germline V gene data show CDR1 as GTSNPN and CDR2 as SVGIG (reference sequence). This chain's CDR3 is CAWSGQGAGENSPLHF. The CDR3 DNA follows: TGTGCCTGGAGTGGACAGGGGGCCGGAGAAAATTCACCCCTCCACTTT.

The chain combines TRBV7-2 with TRBJ2-1; D perhaps matches TRBD2 (7 bases). Germline V gives CDR1 SGHTA, CDR2 FQGNSA. The CDR3 has 16 residues. V was clipped by 5 bases and J by 4 bases, with 18 bases between them. The CDR3 coding sequence is TGTGCCAGCAGCCCCACCGAGGGGGGGGTGTACAATGAGCAGTTCTTC. Its protein is CASSPTEGGVYNEQFF.

The V and J genes are TRBV9 and TRBJ1-2, with D hard to call. Germline CDR1 and CDR2: SGDLS and YYNGEE. This CDR3 is 13 amino acids long. The V end lost 0 bases, the J end lost 2 bases, and 5 bases lay between the germline ends. In DNA form, the CDR3 reads TGTGCCAGCAGCGTAGAAGCGAACTATGGCTACACCTTC. Protein: CASSVEANYGYTF.

J is TRBJ1-6 and V is TRBV18; the match to TRBD1 covers 11 bases. The CDR3 totals 17 residues. Germline CDR1 reads KGHSH; CDR2 reads LQKENI. Unmatched junction bases numbered 10, after V lost 2 bases and J lost 10 bases. The CDR3 bases are TGTGCCAGCTCACCAAGGGGGGGACAGGGGGTCGAATCACCCCTCCACTTT. Translation gives CASSPRGGQGVESPLHF. Using reference TRBV18 and TRBJ1-6 for the parts outside the CDR3, the full variable domain is NAGVMQNPRHLVRRRGQEARLRCSPMKGHSHVYWYRQLPEEGLKFMVYLQKENIIDESGMPKERFSAEFPKEGPSILRIQQVVRGDSAAYFCASSPRGGQGVESPLHFGNGTRLTVT.

V usage is TRBV11-2 and J usage is TRBJ1-1; 10 bases are shared with TRBD1. This CDR3 is 15 amino acids long. Germline-derived CDR1 and CDR2 are SGHAT and FQNNGV. V lost 4 bases to trimming and J lost 4 bases; unmatched junction nucleotides: 6. This CDR3 reads CASSSFRDRGTEAFF. CDR3 bases: TGTGCCAGCAGCTCATTCCGGGACAGGGGCACTGAAGCTTTCTTT. Filled out from reference TRBV11-2 and TRBJ1-1, the complete variable domain reads EAGVAQSPRYKIIEKRQSVAFWCNPISGHATLYWYQQILGQGPKLLIQFQNNGVVDDSQLPKDRFSAERLKGVDSTLKIQPAKLEDSAVYLCASSSFRDRGTEAFFGQGTRLTVV.

The chain is built from TRBV5-1 and TRBJ2-7, with a weak D call TRBD1 (6 bases). V shed 0 bases and J shed 0 bases, with 10 bases lying between them. The CDR3 runs to 15 residues. The germline V gene has CDR1 SGHRS and CDR2 YFSETQ. The DNA for the CDR3 is TGCGCCAGCAGCTTGGGACAGGCCAACTCCTACGAGCAGTACTTC. Translated, it gives CASSLGQANSYEQYF.

The rearrangement links TRBV5-4 to TRBJ2-7; 8 positions match TRBD2. The CDR3 covers 16 residues. Germline V gene data show CDR1 as SGHNT and CDR2 as YYREEE (reference sequence). V lost 4 bases to trimming and J lost 1 base; unmatched junction nucleotides: 10. The DNA for the CDR3 is TGTGCCAGCAGCCTGGGCGCGGGAGGTCGATCCTACGAGCAGTACTTC. It codes for CASSLGAGGRSYEQYF.

CDR3 loop: CASSRFLDSTYVGAFF. Written as DNA, the CDR3 is TGTGCCAGTAGTAGATTTTTGGACTCTACCTATGTGGGCGCTTTCTTT. The chain couples TRBV19 to TRBJ1-1, with no clear D. The CDR3 loop spans 16 amino acids. Per germline, CDR1 LNHDA and CDR2 SQIVND (reference sequence). V was trimmed by 4 bases and J by 11 bases, leaving 26 bases between them.

This sequence joins TRBV5-1 and TRBJ2-5; no firm D call. V lost 0 bases and J lost 5, with 14 bases in between. CDR3 length: 15 residues. The germline gives CDR1 SGHRS, CDR2 YFSETQ. The CDR3 coding sequence is TGCGCCAGCAGCTTGGGAGGCCTCCCCTGGGAGACCCAGTACTTC. Amino acid sequence: CASSLGGLPWETQYF.

On this clone: Other nucleotide sequences from this sample produce the same CDR3. V gene TRBV7-9 combines with J gene TRBJ1-2, with TRBD1 matching over 8 bases. Germline CDR1 reads SEHNR; CDR2 reads FQNEAQ (reference sequence). V lost 10 bases and J lost 6; bases outside the gene matches: 13. The CDR3 consists of 14 residues. For the CDR3, the DNA is TGTGCCACCACAACCGCAGGGGGCGCGAATGGCTACACCTTC. It yields the protein CATTTAGGANGYTF.

V gene TRBV10-3 combines with J gene TRBJ1-6, with D possibly being TRBD1 (6 bases). This CDR3 comprises 14 residues. The V end lost 2 bases, the J end lost 6 bases, and 8 bases lay between the germline ends. Looked up from germline, CDR1 is ENHRY and CDR2 is SYGVKD. DNA for the CDR3: TGTGCCATCAGTGAGCAGGGGTTTAATTCACCCCTCCACTTT. Translated: CAISEQGFNSPLHF.

The chain links TRBV7-9 to TRBJ2-5; D is uncertain. The CDR3 is made up of 12 amino acids. The V gene lost 5 bases and the J gene lost 5 bases, with 9 bases spanning the gap. Germline CDR1 is SEHNR and CDR2 is FQNEAQ (reference sequence). The chain's CDR3 is CASSATRETQYF. The DNA for the CDR3 is TGTGCCAGCAGCGCAACGCGGGAGACCCAGTACTTC.

The CDR3, as DNA: TGTGCCAGCTCACTCGGTCCAACTAATGAAAAACTGTTTTTT. This encodes CASSLGPTNEKLFF. V usage is TRBV28 and J usage is TRBJ1-4; D is undetermined. Germline assignment: CDR1 MDHEN and CDR2 SYDVKM. The CDR3 is 14 amino acids. The V end lost 8 bases, the J end lost 0 bases, and 10 bases lay between the germline ends.

This chain joins TRBV30 and TRBJ2-7, with 10 bases lining up with TRBD1. Germline loops: CDR1 GTSNPN, CDR2 SVGIG (reference sequence). This CDR3 is built from 11 residues. Trimming removed 7 bases from V and 6 bases from J; junction bases left unmatched: 3. The CDR3 coding sequence is TGTGCCTCCGACAGGGGGCTCGAGCAGTACTTC. It translates to CASDRGLEQYF.

V gene TRBV5-4 combines with J gene TRBJ2-5; 9 bases are a match to TRBD2. There are 16 residues in the CDR3. Germline CDR1 reads SGHNT; CDR2 reads YYREEE (reference sequence). V lost 3 bases to trimming and J lost 4 bases; unmatched junction nucleotides: 10. The CDR3 nucleotides are TGTGCCAGCAGCTCCCCGGGGGGCGGGGGGGCAGAGACCCAGTACTTC. It codes for CASSSPGGGGAETQYF.

The chain employs TRBV9 and TRBJ1-4; perhaps TRBD1 as D (5 bases). This CDR3 spans 15 amino acids. Germline CDR1 SGDLS, CDR2 YYNGEE. Trimming cost V 0 bases and J 8 bases, with 14 bases left between them. CDR3 protein: CASSVVGGTGEKLFF. CDR3 DNA sequence: TGTGCCAGCAGCGTAGTGGGGGGTACAGGAGAAAAACTGTTTTTT. The variable domain in full, completed from reference TRBV9 and TRBJ1-4, reads DSGVTQTPKHLITATGQRVTLRCSPRSGDLSVYWYQQSLDQGLQFLIQYYNGEERAKGNILERFSAQQFPDLHSELNLSSLELGDSALYFCASSVVGGTGEKLFFGSGTQLSVL.

The chain couples TRBV13 to TRBJ2-3, with 15 positions matching TRBD2. Unmatched junction bases numbered 5, after V lost 5 bases and J lost 2 bases. The CDR3 loop spans 17 amino acids. Germline assignment: CDR1 PRHDT and CDR2 FYEKMQ (reference sequence). CDR3 loop: CASSRGLAGGSTDTQYF. The CDR3 nucleotides read TGTGCCAGCAGCAGGGGACTAGCGGGAGGATCCACAGATACGCAGTATTTT.

The chain is built from TRBV4-3 and TRBJ2-3, with a weak D call TRBD1 (6 bases). Per germline, CDR1 LGHNA and CDR2 YSLEER. The CDR3 runs 14 residues. V was pared by 0 bases and J by 7 bases, with 11 bases between. The CDR3 DNA reads as TGCGCCAGCAGCCAAGATAGGGGGAGATATACGCAGTATTTT. It codes for CASSQDRGRYTQYF.